This TCR beta chain was observed in a study of T cell responses to AZD1222 COVID-19 vaccine. The CDR3 contains 14 residues. With 3 bases removed from V and 5 bases from J, the gap between germline ends came to 14 bases. Germline V gene sequence: CDR1 MGHRA, CDR2 YSYEKL. This clone occurred once. Its antigen is unidentified. Notes on the study in general: Most donors were white British and more were female, and clonal diversity was possibly underestimated.

The data were produced by immunoSEQ multiplex PCR, yet TCRdb's version contains in-frame clones alone and is incomplete. The table shows 100,000 to 120,000 clones, with around nine tenths occurring only once. The starting material was peripheral blood, obtained on day 0 of AZD1222 vaccination. This sequence joins TRBV4-1 and TRBJ2-7; D ambiguous. This receptor was obtained from an adult in good health. CDR3 sequence (DNA): TGCGCCAGCAGCCACCCCGGCCTAATCGACGAGCAGTACTTC. This encodes CASSHPGLIDEQYF.